These 3 T cell receptor beta chains came from one sample sequenced in a study of beta chain features in type 1 diabetes. Study-level points and caveats: Type 1 diabetes patients had moderately but significantly shorter TCRB CDR3s in all four CD4+ subsets.

No antigens are known for them. Every bit of the isolated RNA underwent reverse transcription, so sequencing read expressed TCRB transcripts. Method: immunoSEQ multiplex PCR; TCRdb's copy keeps in-frame clones and lacks some. The table lists 150,000 to 190,000 clones, around 10% of them singletons. Sample: central memory CD4+ T cells from blood. All receptors come from a man younger than 45 with type 1 diabetes.

The chain links TRBV27 to TRBJ2-3, with a possible D match to TRBD1 (5 bases). Germline-derived CDR1 and CDR2 are MNHEY and SMNVEV (reference sequence). The V end was cut by 5 bases, the J end by 0 bases, with 12 bases between. This CDR3 comprises 15 residues. This CDR3 reads CASSLTGLSTDTQYF. The CDR3 DNA reads as TGTGCCAGCAGTCTAACAGGCCTTAGCACAGATACGCAGTATTTT.

The V call is TRBV19, the J call TRBJ2-3, with a weak D call TRBD2 (6 bases). The germline gives CDR1 LNHDA, CDR2 SQIVND (reference sequence). The CDR3 is made up of 14 amino acids. Between the trimmed V and J ends, which lost 10 bases and 0 bases, there was a span of 14 bases. DNA of the CDR3: TGTGCCACTGTAGCGGAGGCCAGCACAGATACGCAGTATTTT. Translation gives CATVAEASTDTQYF.

This clone was recorded a few times. The rearrangement joins TRBV7-2 to TRBJ2-2, with a possible D match to TRBD2 (7 bases). Per the germline V gene, CDR1 is SGHTA and CDR2 is FQGNSA. CDR3 length: 15 residues. Trimming cost V 6 bases and J 4 bases, with 15 bases left between them. Here the CDR3 reads CASRWGGPGTGELFF. The CDR3 coding sequence is TGTGCCAGCAGATGGGGGGGGCCGGGCACCGGGGAGCTGTTTTTT.